These 23 T cell receptor beta chains were sequenced from one sample in a study of glioma-infiltrating T cells. Using RNA template, CDR3s of TCR alpha and beta were amplified with iRepertoire arm-PCR. MiXCR, applied by TCRdb to the multiplex PCR reads, yields one record per CDR3 protein. The sample lists tens of thousands of distinct CDR3 sequences, roughly 39% seen once, with less than 45% in the top ten. What was sequenced was glioma tissue, nonneoplastic brain tissue, or PBMCs (not recorded which). Receptors were obtained from a human donor with low-grade glioma or glioblastoma, undergoing nonglioma brain surgery, or in good health (not recorded which).

As regards this clonotype: A read error may explain this, as a much larger clone is one base away. The V gene is TRBV19, the J gene TRBJ2-2; D is perhaps TRBD1 (6 bases). The CDR3 loop spans 15 amino acids. Germline V CDR1 and CDR2: LNHDA, SQIVND (reference sequence). The CDR3 sequence: CACSIVLGASGELFF. CDR3 nucleotide sequence: TGTGCCTGTAGTATAGTTCTGGGGGCCTCCGGGGAGCTGTTTTTT.

This clonotype was seen repeatedly, ten times or more. The rearrangement links TRBV7-2 to TRBJ1-4, with D unclear. The CDR3 has 13 residues. Between the trimmed V and J ends, which lost 2 bases and 7 bases, there was a span of 8 bases. CDR1 is SGHTA and CDR2 is FQGNSA in the germline V gene. CDR3 sequence: CASSLIGFEKLFF. DNA for the CDR3: TGTGCCAGCAGCTTAATTGGGTTTGAAAAACTGTTTTTT.

There are many counts of this clonotype. The V and J genes are TRBV7-9 and TRBJ1-1; D is ambiguous. Germline V CDR1 and CDR2: SEHNR, FQNEAQ (reference sequence). Trimming cost V 5 bases and J 1 base, with 11 bases left between them. The CDR3 contains 14 residues. The CDR3 loop is CASSMSVGNTEAFF. CDR3 bases: TGTGCCAGCAGCATGAGTGTGGGGAACACTGAAGCTTTCTTT.

This clonotype was found many times. V and J are TRBV2 and TRBJ2-2, with TRBD1 matching over 7 bases. The V and J ends lost 6 bases and 6 bases, in that order; junction bases with no gene match: 1. The CDR3 covers 12 residues. Germline V gene data show CDR1 as SNHLY and CDR2 as FYNNEI. CDR3 nucleotides: TGTGCCAGCAGAAGGGGGCCCGGGGAGCTGTTTTTT. This translates into CASRRGPGELFF. Using reference TRBV2 and TRBJ2-2 for the parts outside the CDR3, the full variable domain is EPEVTQTPSHQVTQMGQEVILRCVPISNHLYFYWYRQILGQKVEFLVSFYNNEISEKSEIFDDQFSVERPDGSNFTLKIRSTKLEDSAMYFCASRRGPGELFFGEGSRLTVL.

This clonotype came up many times. V and J are TRBV20-1 and TRBJ2-3; TRBD2 matches at 8 bases. The germline CDR1 and CDR2 sequences are DFQATT and SNEGSKA (reference sequence). V shed 3 bases, J shed 3 bases, and the junction held 5 bases outside the gene matches. This CDR3 has 14 residues. Here the CDR3 DNA reads TGCAGTGCTAGTGTCGGGAGGGCAACAGATACGCAGTATTTT. Translating gives CSASVGRATDTQYF.

The sample holds many counts of this clonotype. J is TRBJ1-2 and V is TRBV6-1; 8 nucleotides match TRBD1. The junction had 4 bases not matched to a gene; V was cut back by 6 bases and J by 4 bases. CDR3 size: 13 residues. Germline V gene sequence: CDR1 MNHNS, CDR2 SASEGT. CDR3 sequence reads: CASRTGVGYGYTF. The DNA for the CDR3 is TGTGCCAGCAGGACAGGGGTTGGCTATGGCTACACCTTC.

Comments on this clonotype: Likely a read error: the CDR3 ends without its conserved phenylalanine or tryptophan. V is TRBV6-1 and J is TRBJ2-1, with 8 bases identical to TRBD2. V gave up 10 bases and J gave up 6 bases; unmatched junction bases: 11. The CDR3 runs to 14 residues. The germline CDR1 and CDR2 sequences are MNHNS and SASEGT. The DNA of the CDR3 is TGTGCCACCATGATGGCGGGGGGCCGCAATGAGCAGTTCTCC. Its protein is CATMMAGGRNEQFS.

A note on this clonotype: A read error may produce the germline difference seen at one junction end. The chain couples TRBV6-1 to TRBJ1-6; the D gene is possibly TRBD1 (6 bases). The CDR3 has 12 amino acids. CDR1 is MNHNS, CDR2 SASEGT, per germline. DNA of the CDR3: TGTGCCAGCGGACAGAGCTCTTCACCCCTCCACTTC. Translated, it gives CASGQSSSPLHF.

This clonotype was observed many times. The chain couples TRBV10-1 to TRBJ2-7; D not certain. The V end lost 2 bases, the J end lost 2 bases, and 7 bases lay between the germline ends. CDR1 and CDR2 (germline): WNHNN, SYGVQD (reference sequence). The CDR3 covers 13 residues. CDR3 in DNA: TGCGCCAGCAGTGAGCCGAGACCCTACGAGCAGTACTTC. Its protein product is CASSEPRPYEQYF.

By sample fraction, this clonotype is medium-sized. The chain is built from TRBV3-1 and TRBJ2-7; the D gene is possibly TRBD1 (6 bases). Per germline, CDR1 LGHDT and CDR2 YNNKEL (reference sequence). This CDR3 region has 13 residues. Trimming removed 6 bases at V and 3 bases at J, with 12 bases between. CDR3 in DNA: TGTGCCAGCAGTCAGGGGAGTGGCTACGAGCAGTACTTC. Translated: CASSQGSGYEQYF.

For this clonotype: A much larger clone is a single base away; this may be a read error. V gene TRBV11-2 combines with J gene TRBJ2-5, with 9 bases fitting TRBD2. Germline CDR1 is SGHAT and CDR2 is FQNNGV. There are 16 residues in the CDR3. V lost 5 bases and J lost 4; bases outside the gene matches: 11. The CDR3 DNA sequence: TGTGCCAGCAGCCACGTTCCTAGCGGGGAGCGAGAGACCCAGTACTTC. It is translated as CASSHVPSGERETQYF.

This clonotype was seen repeatedly, ten times or more. The chain employs TRBV19 and TRBJ1-5, with 7 bases identical to TRBD1. This CDR3 is 13 amino acids long. CDR1 LNHDA and CDR2 SQIVND come from the germline V gene (reference sequence). V lost 7 bases to trimming and J lost 6 bases; unmatched junction nucleotides: 6. In DNA form, the CDR3 reads TGTGCCAGTAAACAGGGGAATACTCAGCCCCAGCATTTT. Its translation: CASKQGNTQPQHF.

This clonotype was seen ten or more times. This chain joins TRBV11-3 and TRBJ2-5; D may be TRBD2 (6 bases). Per germline, CDR1 SGHNT and CDR2 YENEEA. Trimming removed 1 base at V and 3 bases at J, with 12 bases between. CDR3 length: 15 amino acids. CDR3 sequence: CASSLAGTEKETQYF. The DNA of the CDR3 is TGTGCCAGCAGCTTAGCAGGGACTGAGAAAGAGACCCAGTACTTC.

This clonotype was counted many times. This chain connects TRBV10-2 to TRBJ1-1, with D perhaps matching TRBD1 (6 bases). V was pared by 6 bases and J by 2 bases, with 10 bases between. The germline CDR1 and CDR2 sequences are WSHSY and SAAADI. The CDR3 runs 13 residues. The CDR3 here is CASSGQLNTEAFF. For the CDR3, the DNA is TGCGCCAGCAGCGGACAGCTCAACACTGAAGCTTTCTTT.

Many counts were recorded for this clonotype. The V and J genes are TRBV20-1 and TRBJ2-1; 9 nucleotides match TRBD1. The trim removed 5 bases at V and 5 bases at J, leaving 13 bases unmatched. This CDR3 has 16 residues. Per the germline V gene, CDR1 is DFQATT and CDR2 is SNEGSKA (reference sequence). The CDR3 bases are TGCAGTGCTCCGGACAGGGGTGGAGGGAGGGACAATGAGCAGTTCTTC. It encodes CSAPDRGGGRDNEQFF.

The sample holds many counts of this clonotype. V is TRBV7-8 and J is TRBJ1-4; D possibly corresponds to TRBD1 (5 bases). Germline loops: CDR1 SGHVS, CDR2 FQNEAQ. V was clipped by 5 bases and J by 7 bases, with 17 bases between them. The length of the CDR3 is 15 residues. CDR3 residues: CASSRDGGISEKLFF. Written as DNA, the CDR3 is TGTGCCAGCAGCAGGGACGGAGGGATCAGTGAAAAACTGTTTTTT.

There are many counts of this clonotype. The chain combines TRBV28 with TRBJ2-5, with 7 bases lining up with TRBD1. The CDR3 has 14 amino acids. Germline values: CDR1 MDHEN, CDR2 SYDVKM. Trimming at V came to 3 bases and at J to 2 bases, leaving 3 bases not matched to a gene. CDR3: CASSLRGQQETQYF. The CDR3 coding sequence is TGTGCCAGCAGTTTGAGGGGACAGCAAGAGACCCAGTACTTC.

This clonotype was seen a few times. Given a much more abundant clone one base away, this may be a read error. V and J are TRBV29-1 and TRBJ2-1; 7 nucleotides match TRBD2. J was trimmed by 11 bases and V by 8 bases; bases with no gene match: 15. The CDR3 length is 13 residues. Germline-derived CDR1 and CDR2 are SQVTM and ANQGSEA. CDR3 DNA sequence: TGCAGCCAGACCGCGGGGGATAGGAATAAGCAGTTCTTC. Residues: CSQTAGDRNKQFF.

This clonotype has a count of ten or more. The rearrangement joins TRBV7-9 to TRBJ2-7, with 7 bases that match TRBD2. Per germline, CDR1 SEHNR and CDR2 FQNEAQ (reference sequence). The junction had 11 bases not matched to a gene; V was cut back by 3 bases and J by 6 bases. This CDR3 comprises 15 residues. This chain's CDR3 is CASSFMTSNTPEQYF. DNA for the CDR3: TGTGCCAGCAGCTTTATGACTAGCAACACCCCCGAGCAGTACTTC.

Comment on this clonotype: Being one base from a much bigger clone, this may be a read error. V is TRBV18 and J is TRBJ1-3; D is unclear. This CDR3 contains 15 residues. From germline, CDR1 is KGHSH and CDR2 LQKENI. The DNA of the CDR3 is TGTGCCAGCTCCCCGGACGGAGCCTCTGGAAACACCGTATATTTT. Its protein is CASSPDGASGNTVYF.

This clonotype occurred a few times. The chain couples TRBV5-6 to TRBJ2-5, with D maybe TRBD2 (7 bases). The CDR3 consists of 14 residues. Germline V gene data show CDR1 as SGHDT and CDR2 as YYEEEE. Trimming stripped 4 bases from V and 1 base from J, with 11 bases between. The CDR3 sequence is CASSGGALQETQYF. CDR3 DNA: TGTGCCAGCAGCGGGGGGGCTCTCCAAGAGACCCAGTACTTC.

As concerns this clonotype: A read error is possible here, since a much larger clone lies one base away. This chain uses TRBV6-2 or TRBV6-3 with TRBJ2-3; D ambiguous. Germline CDR1 and CDR2: MNHEY and SVGEGT. This CDR3 contains 14 residues. V shed 7 bases and J shed 5 bases, with 16 bases lying between them. Written as DNA, the CDR3 is TGTGCCAGCAAAGGCAGCCATGGGGTAGATACGCAGTATTTT. Translated: CASKGSHGVDTQYF.

This sequence joins TRBV29-1 and TRBJ2-1; 8 positions match TRBD2. The length of the CDR3 is 14 residues. The germline CDR1 and CDR2 sequences are SQVTM and ANQGSEA. Trimming took 5 bases from V and 4 from J; bases not matched to a gene: 7. Here the CDR3 reads CSVRLAGGYNEQFF. DNA for the CDR3: TGCAGCGTTCGCCTTGCGGGGGGTTACAATGAGCAGTTCTTC.